This T cell receptor beta chain was sequenced in a study of cytotoxic CD8 clonotypes in ibrutinib-treated CLL (TCRdb year 2021). Looking at the study overall: The cohort was composed of about a dozen relapsed/refractory and around 15 treatment-naive patients; IGHV unmutated status was identified in 17 patients. Patients were still on ibrutinib when every remission and progressive disease sample was collected. Responses were partial in some 24 patients and complete in 2; after median about 5.5 years follow-up, roughly 14 stayed in remission and 12 progressed. Samples at response were collected after a median of roughly twelve months of treatment, with a range of roughly 6 to 36 months. Longitudinal samples were obtainable from about 30% of the 86 participants in the trial. On average, each sample had approximately 280,000 productive templates and more than 75,000 productive rearrangements. Cryopreserved peripheral blood mononuclear cells were obtained before treatment, at response, and at either sustained remission or disease progression. The paper as a whole reports these results and caveats: At baseline, clonality was higher than in age-matched healthy donors and showed a strong correlation with circulating CD8+ T-cell counts. At ibrutinib response clonality went up, during sustained remission it held steady, and at progression it dropped back toward baseline. Lymph node repertoires were not examined, and the timing of sampling was not matched between patients in sustained remission and those whose disease progressed. Public clonotypes were rare and either contracted or stayed stable during treatment, and the rise in clonality at ibrutinib response reflected the expansion of private clonotypes.

The time point label, read with the paper, signifies: roughly 25 months on ibrutinib. For TCR beta library preparation, 1.5 to 2.5 micrograms of genomic DNA were extracted from the cryopreserved PBMCs. Longitudinal blood samples from CLL patients on ibrutinib monotherapy were analyzed using high-throughput TCR beta sequencing. The patients took part in an open-label, single-center phase 2 trial of ibrutinib monotherapy. As to this clone: Its antigen has not been determined. It has no much larger one-base neighbor in the sample; base qualities were not kept.

The goal of deep resolution MiSeq sequencing was a depth between 1 in 1 million and 1 in 200,000 T cells, and coverage averaged 10x per clonotype. TCR beta libraries were generated with the immunoSEQ hsTCRB Kit. As for how the authors treated the data: ImmunoSEQ Data Assistant and ImmunoSEQ Analyzer were used for data analysis, and V, D and J genes were assigned according to IMGT definitions. Clonality was computed as one minus normalized Shannon entropy of productive rearrangement frequencies, ranging from 0 to 1. Only overrepresented clonotypes making up at least 0.05% of each patient's repertoire were included in the public clonotype analysis. Some 12 age-matched healthy donor repertoires from immuneACCESS served as clonality controls. Held by TCRdb, this immuneACCESS table contains in-frame sequences only and omits some clones. Under half of the omission traces to an unresolved V gene where checked; the cause of the rest is unknown. D and trimming were read from the DNA, whereas the V and J calls and clone size are those reported in that table. The sample contains 76,000 or so clones, around 78% of them found a single time. The ten largest clones represent about 38% of the sample.

Sequenced material: PBMCs, taken after 24 months of ibrutinib treatment. The TCR was taken from a human donor with chronic lymphocytic leukemia.

The DNA sequence is as follows: TGTGCCAGCAGTCCCTTTAACCGCCCCGGGGAGCTGTTTTTT. This gives the protein CASSPFNRPGELFF. The V gene is TRBV27 and the J gene is TRBJ2-2; too little of a D gene remains to name it. The V end loses 5 bases and the J end loses 6 bases, and a stretch of 13 bases separates them. Reading from cysteine to phenylalanine, the CDR3 counts 14 amino acids. Only the CDR3 DNA stays, 42 bases, in frame from base 1. According to the germline V gene (reference sequence), CDR1 reads MNHEY and CDR2 reads SMNVEV.